The text below deals with one T cell receptor (beta chain). In this sample, this clone turned up a few times. Its antigen has not been determined. Qualities for individual bases were not recorded, and no much larger clone is one base off. For CDR1 and CDR2, the germline V gene lists SNHLY and FYNNEI. The CDR3 covers 14 residues, taking in both the cysteine and the phenylalanine. Of all the DNA, just the CDR3 is kept, 42 bases in frame from base 1. Between the V and J ends, shortened by 6 bases and 0 bases respectively, the junction contains 12 bases. A single peripheral blood draw of around 120 mL on average was collected from each donor into heparinised tubes. Naive, central memory, regulatory and stem cell-like memory CD4+ T cells were sorted on a BD FACSAria II using a panel including CD45RO, CCR7, CD25, CD127, CD95 and CD27. All sorted populations exceeded 95% purity. PBMCs were isolated right away by Lymphoprep density gradient centrifugation and were stained directly, without culture. So that batch effects would be minimized, each experiment stained and sorted samples in pairs, pairing one healthy donor with one patient.

This record comes from a study of beta chain features in type 1 diabetes (dated by TCRdb to 2016 to 2019). In terms of the full investigation: Mean age, gender distribution, total cell number and subset yield were not different between patients and healthy donors. A total of roughly 99,000,000 sorted cells were examined across all samples, and the number of cells per subset was strongly correlated with RNA yield. In the study, TCRB repertoires of sorted circulating CD4+ T cell subsets from recently diagnosed type 1 diabetes patients were compared with those of matched healthy donors. Naive and central memory subsets were obtained from all 30 or so donors, but regulatory and stem cell-like memory subsets were isolated from only 8 patients and roughly eight healthy donors. What the authors observed across the whole study: Type 1 diabetes patients showed a moderate but significant shortening of TCRB CDR3 length in all four CD4+ subsets. Because cDNA was sequenced instead of genomic DNA, highly expressing activated cells could be over-represented, though the groups showed no difference in activation or CD3 levels. Shorter templates might have been favored by PCR, but patient and control samples were amplified and corrected together, so both groups would have been affected equally by any skew. Naive, central memory and regulatory TCRB repertoires appeared to be more alike among patients than among healthy donors. At VDJ recombination sites, type 1 diabetes patients had fewer insertions and more deleted nucleotides, which implies abnormalities in thymic rearrangement. Because small numbers of individuals were included in the HLA sub-analyses, any influence of HLA type on TCRB rearrangement was left unresolved.

All of the isolated RNA was reverse transcribed with the High Capacity cDNA Reverse Transcription Kit, so expressed TCRB transcripts were sequenced. Deep immunoSEQ sequencing was applied to naive, central memory and regulatory T cell samples, giving an average of about 3.57 million total reads per sample. Sorted cells were lysed in RLT buffer and RNA was extracted with DNase-treated RNeasy Micro or Mini kits, depending on cell number. Each cell subset was processed on its own to prevent cross-contamination, while patient and healthy donor samples were processed together. The immunoSEQ multiplex PCR was used to amplify TCRB sequences from cDNA, generating 87-bp fragments that spanned the CDR3 region. Sequencing of the amplicons was performed on the Illumina HiSeq platform. On the study's bioinformatics: Synthetic template baselines were used to correct PCR bias computationally, reads within Hamming distance 2 were collapsed, and singletons that could not be merged were discarded. Reads were aligned against IMGT so that V, D and J genes, CDR3 length and insertions or deletions at six rearrangement sites could be assigned. Within each subset, clonotype counts were normalized to sorted cell number, after which true diversity and Gini coefficients were computed with the tcR R package. The overlap coefficient, calculated on TCRB nucleotide sequences, was used to measure repertoire sharing. Not all clones reach the TCRdb copy of this immuneACCESS table, which keeps in-frame sequences only. Checked studies attribute under half of the gap to unresolved V genes and leave the rest unexplained. D and trimming were read from the DNA, whereas the V and J calls and clone size are those reported in that table. This sample is represented by roughly 130,000 clones; around 17% of them were singletons. The ten largest clones add up to over 2% of the sample.

The sample was central memory CD4+ T cells from blood. This TCR was recovered from a man in his thirties or forties with type 1 diabetes. The sequence links TRBV2 to TRBJ2-7, with no confident D gene call. This receptor has the CDR3 CASRTETSSYEQYF. In nucleotides, the sequence is TGTGCCAGCAGAACAGAAACAAGCTCCTACGAGCAGTACTTC.